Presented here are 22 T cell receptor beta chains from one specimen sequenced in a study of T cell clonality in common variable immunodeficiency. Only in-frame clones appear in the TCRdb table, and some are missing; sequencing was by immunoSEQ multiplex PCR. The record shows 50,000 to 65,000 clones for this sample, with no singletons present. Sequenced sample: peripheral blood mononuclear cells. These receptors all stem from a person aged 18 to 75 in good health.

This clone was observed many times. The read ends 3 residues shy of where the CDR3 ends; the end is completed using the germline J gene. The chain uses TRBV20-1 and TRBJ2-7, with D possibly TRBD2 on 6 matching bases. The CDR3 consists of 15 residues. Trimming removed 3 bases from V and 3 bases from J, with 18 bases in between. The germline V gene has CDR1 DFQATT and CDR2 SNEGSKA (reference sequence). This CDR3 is CSASGSSAGYYEQYF. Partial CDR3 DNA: TGCAGTGCTAGTGGGTCCTCAGCGGGCTACTACGAG.

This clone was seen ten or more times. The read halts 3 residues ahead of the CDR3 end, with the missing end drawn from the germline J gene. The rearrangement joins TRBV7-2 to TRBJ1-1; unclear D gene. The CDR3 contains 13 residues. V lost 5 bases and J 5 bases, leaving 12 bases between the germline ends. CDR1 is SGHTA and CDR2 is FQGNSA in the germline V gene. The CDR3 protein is CASSPTTATEAFF. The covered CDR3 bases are TGTGCCAGCAGCCCGACCACAGCAACTGAA.

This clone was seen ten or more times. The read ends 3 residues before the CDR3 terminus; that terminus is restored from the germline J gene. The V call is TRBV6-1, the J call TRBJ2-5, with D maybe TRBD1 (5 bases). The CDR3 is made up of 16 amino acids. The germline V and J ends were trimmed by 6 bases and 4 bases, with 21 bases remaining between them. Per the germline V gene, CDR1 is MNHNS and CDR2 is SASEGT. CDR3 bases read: TGTGCCAGCAGCGAATTGGGATGGGGCACCCCAGAGACC. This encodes CASSELGWGTPET. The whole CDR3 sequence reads CASSELGWGTPETQYF.

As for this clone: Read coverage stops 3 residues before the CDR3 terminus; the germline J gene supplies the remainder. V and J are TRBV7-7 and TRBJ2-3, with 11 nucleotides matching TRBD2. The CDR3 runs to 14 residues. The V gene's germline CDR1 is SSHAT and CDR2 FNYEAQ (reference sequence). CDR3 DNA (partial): TGTGCCAGCAGCGACAGTCTAGCGGGAGGCACG. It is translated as CASSDSLAGGT. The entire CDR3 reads CASSDSLAGGTQYF.

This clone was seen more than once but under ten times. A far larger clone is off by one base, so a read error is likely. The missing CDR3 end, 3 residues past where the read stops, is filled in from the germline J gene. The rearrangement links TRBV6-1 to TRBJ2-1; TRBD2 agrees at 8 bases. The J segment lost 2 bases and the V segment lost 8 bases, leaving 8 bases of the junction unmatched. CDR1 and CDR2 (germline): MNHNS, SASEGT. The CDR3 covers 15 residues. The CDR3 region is CASRGSAGAYNEQFF. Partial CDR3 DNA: TGTGCCAGCCGTGGATCAGCGGGGGCCTACAATGAG.

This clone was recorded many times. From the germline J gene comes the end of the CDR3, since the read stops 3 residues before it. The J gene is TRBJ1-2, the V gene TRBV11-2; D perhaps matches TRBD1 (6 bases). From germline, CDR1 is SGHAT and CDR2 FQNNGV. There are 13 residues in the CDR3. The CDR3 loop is CASSPGTLHRYTF. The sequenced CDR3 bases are TGTGCCAGCAGCCCTGGGACACTCCACCGC.

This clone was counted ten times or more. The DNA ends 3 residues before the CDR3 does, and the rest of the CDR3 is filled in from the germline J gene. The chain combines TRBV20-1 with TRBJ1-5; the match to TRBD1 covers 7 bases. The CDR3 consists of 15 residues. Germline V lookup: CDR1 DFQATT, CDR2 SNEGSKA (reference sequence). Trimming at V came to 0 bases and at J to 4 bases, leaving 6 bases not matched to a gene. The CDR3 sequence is CSARDRETGNQPQHF. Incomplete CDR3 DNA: TGCAGTGCTAGAGATCGTGAGACAGGGAATCAGCCC.

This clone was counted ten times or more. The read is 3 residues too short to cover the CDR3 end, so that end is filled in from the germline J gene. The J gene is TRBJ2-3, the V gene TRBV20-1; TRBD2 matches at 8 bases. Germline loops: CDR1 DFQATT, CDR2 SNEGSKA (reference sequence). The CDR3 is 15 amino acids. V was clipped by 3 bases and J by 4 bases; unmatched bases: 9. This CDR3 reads CSASVSGSESDTQYF. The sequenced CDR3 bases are TGCAGTGCTAGCGTCAGCGGGAGTGAGTCAGATACG.

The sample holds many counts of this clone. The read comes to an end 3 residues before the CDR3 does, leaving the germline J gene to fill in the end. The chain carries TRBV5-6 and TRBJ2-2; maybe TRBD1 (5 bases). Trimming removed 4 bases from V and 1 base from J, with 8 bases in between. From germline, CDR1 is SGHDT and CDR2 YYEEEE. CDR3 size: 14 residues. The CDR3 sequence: CASSADRNTGELFF. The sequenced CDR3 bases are TGTGCCAGCAGCGCCGACAGGAACACCGGGGAG.

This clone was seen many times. CDR3: CASLDLAGYNEQFF. CDR3 DNA, as far as it was read: TGTGCCAGCCTCGACCTAGCGGGATACAATGAG. The V gene is TRBV27, the J gene TRBJ2-1, with 9 bases identical to TRBD2. The CDR3 end lies 3 residues beyond the end of the read and is filled in from the germline J gene. The CDR3 is 14 amino acids. The V segment lost 8 bases and the J segment 4 bases; nucleotides outside the gene matches: 6. From germline, CDR1 is MNHEY and CDR2 SMNVEV (reference sequence).

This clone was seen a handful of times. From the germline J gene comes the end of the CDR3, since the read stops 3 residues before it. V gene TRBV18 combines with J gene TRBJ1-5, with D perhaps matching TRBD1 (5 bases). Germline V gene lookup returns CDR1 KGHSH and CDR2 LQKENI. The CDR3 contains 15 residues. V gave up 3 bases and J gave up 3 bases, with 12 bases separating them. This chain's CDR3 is CASSPPTAHNQPQHF. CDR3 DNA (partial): TGTGCCAGCTCACCGCCGACAGCCCACAATCAGCCC.

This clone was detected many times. CDR3 in amino acids: CASSLDLGGRITGNTIYF. The sequenced part of the CDR3 DNA is TGTGCCAGCAGTTTAGATCTCGGGGGACGCATAACTGGAAACACC. The chain links TRBV28 to TRBJ1-3; D may be TRBD1 (5 bases). The read stops 3 residues short of the end of the CDR3; the missing end is completed from the germline J gene. V lost 2 bases to trimming and J lost 2 bases, with 19 bases between them. CDR1 is MDHEN and CDR2 is SYDVKM in the germline V gene. CDR3 length: 18 residues.

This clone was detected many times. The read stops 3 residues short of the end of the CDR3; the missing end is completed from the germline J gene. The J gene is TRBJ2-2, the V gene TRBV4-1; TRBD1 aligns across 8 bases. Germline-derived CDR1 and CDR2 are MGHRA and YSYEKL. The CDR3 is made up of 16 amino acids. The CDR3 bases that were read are TGCGCCAGCAGACGGACAGGGCTGGGGGTGGGGGAAAAG. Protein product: CASRRTGLGVGEK. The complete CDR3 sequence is CASRRTGLGVGEKLFF.

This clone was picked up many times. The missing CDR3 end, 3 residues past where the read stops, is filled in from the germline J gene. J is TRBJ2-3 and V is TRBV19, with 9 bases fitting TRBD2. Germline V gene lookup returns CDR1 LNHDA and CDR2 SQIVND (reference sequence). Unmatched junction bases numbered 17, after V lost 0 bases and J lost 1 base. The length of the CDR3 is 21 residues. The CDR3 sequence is CASSIEVWGGAQREGTDTQYF. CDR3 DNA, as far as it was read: TGTGCCAGTAGTATAGAGGTTTGGGGGGGCGCCCAGCGGGAGGGCACAGATACG.

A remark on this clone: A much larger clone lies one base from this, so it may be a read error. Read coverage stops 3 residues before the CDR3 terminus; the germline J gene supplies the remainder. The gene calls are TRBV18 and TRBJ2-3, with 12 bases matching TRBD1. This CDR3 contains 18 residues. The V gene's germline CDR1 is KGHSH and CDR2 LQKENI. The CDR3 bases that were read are TGTGCCAGCTCTCCACCGGGACAGGGGGCCGAGGGCAATCAGCCG. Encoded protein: CASSPPGQGAEGNQP. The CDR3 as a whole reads CASSPPGQGAEGNQPQYF.

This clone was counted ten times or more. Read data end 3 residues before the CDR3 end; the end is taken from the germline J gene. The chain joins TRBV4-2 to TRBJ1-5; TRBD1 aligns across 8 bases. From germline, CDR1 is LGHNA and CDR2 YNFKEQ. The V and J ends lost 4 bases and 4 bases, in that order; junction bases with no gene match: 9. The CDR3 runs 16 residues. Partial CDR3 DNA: TGTGCCAGCAGCCGCGAACTTGGACAGGGAAATCAGCCC. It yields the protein CASSRELGQGNQP. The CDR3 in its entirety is CASSRELGQGNQPQHF.

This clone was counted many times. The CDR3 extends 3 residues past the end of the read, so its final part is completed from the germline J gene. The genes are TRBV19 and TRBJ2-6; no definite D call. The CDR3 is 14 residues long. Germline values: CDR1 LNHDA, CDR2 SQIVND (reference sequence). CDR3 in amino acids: CASSTALGQSVLTF. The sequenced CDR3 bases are TGTGCCAGTAGTACCGCCCTAGGTCAGTCGGTC.

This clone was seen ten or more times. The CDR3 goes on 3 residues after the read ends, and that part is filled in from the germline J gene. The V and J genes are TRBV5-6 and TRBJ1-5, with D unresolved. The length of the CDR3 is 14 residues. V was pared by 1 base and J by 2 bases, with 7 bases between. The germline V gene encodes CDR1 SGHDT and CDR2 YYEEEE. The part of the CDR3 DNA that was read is TGTGCCAGCAGCTTGATGCAGGGCAATCAGCCC. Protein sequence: CASSLMQGNQP. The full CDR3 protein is CASSLMQGNQPQHF.

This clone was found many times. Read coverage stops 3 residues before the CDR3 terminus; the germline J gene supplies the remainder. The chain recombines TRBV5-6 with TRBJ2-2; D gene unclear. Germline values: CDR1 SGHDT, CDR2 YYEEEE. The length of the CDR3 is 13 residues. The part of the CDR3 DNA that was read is TGTGCCAGCAGCTTTGGTGCAGGTGAAAAG. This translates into CASSFGAGEK. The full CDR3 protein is CASSFGAGEKLFF.

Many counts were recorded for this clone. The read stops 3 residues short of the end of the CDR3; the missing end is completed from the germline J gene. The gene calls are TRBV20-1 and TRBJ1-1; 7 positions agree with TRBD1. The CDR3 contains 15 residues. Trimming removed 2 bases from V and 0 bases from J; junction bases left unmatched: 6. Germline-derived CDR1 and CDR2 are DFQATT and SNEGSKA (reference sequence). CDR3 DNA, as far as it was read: TGCAGTGCTAGACCTCCGGGACAGCTGAACACTGAA. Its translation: CSARPPGQLNTE. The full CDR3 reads CSARPPGQLNTEAFF.

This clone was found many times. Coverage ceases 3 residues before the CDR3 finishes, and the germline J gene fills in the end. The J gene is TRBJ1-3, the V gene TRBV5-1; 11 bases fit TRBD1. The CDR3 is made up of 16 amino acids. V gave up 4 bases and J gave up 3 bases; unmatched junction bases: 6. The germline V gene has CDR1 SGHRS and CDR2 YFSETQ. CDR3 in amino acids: CASSPDRGLSGNTIYF. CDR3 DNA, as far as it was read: TGCGCCAGCAGCCCGGACAGGGGGCTTAGTGGAAACACC.

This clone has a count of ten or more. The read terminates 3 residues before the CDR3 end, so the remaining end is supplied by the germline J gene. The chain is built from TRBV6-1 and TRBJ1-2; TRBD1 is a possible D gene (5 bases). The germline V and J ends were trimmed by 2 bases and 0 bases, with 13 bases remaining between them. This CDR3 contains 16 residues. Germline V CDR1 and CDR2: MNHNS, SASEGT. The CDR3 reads CASSEPFGRANYGYTF. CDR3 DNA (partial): TGTGCCAGCAGTGAACCTTTTGGCAGGGCTAACTATGGC.